The entry that follows covers one TCR beta chain sequence. Its cognate antigen has yet to be identified. No base quality information exists; no much larger clone differs at one position. Healthy HIV-negative adults with no recently reported acute infections or vaccinations were included as donors. Every donor was a Caucasian adult living in Nashville, Tennessee, USA. Magnetic negative selection was used to enrich CD4+ T cells, after which naive cells were positively selected on CD45RA and the negative fraction became the memory subset. Blood was collected by leukapheresis, and PBMCs were isolated by Ficoll-Histopaque density gradient centrifugation and then cryopreserved in liquid nitrogen vapor phase. Purity and quantity of every magnetically sorted T cell population were checked by analytical flow cytometry. Genomic DNA was isolated from each sorted fraction and quantified by UV absorbance on a Nanodrop 2000c.

The data belong to a study of shared clonotypes between healthy human individuals (dated by TCRdb to the early 2020s). Background on the whole study: The cohort included three men and a couple of women between 18 and 49 years of age. For each donor, CD4 naive and CD4 memory were each run on three plates, CD8 naive on two plates, and CD8 memory on one plate. To estimate repertoire size and how much clonotypes are shared between individuals, the study performed deep sequencing of blood TCR repertoires from about five healthy adults. To increase sequencing depth and limit assay-specific biases, TCR repertoire library preparation and sequencing were carried out by different laboratories using diverse techniques. Leukapheresis yielded between about 0.8 and 9.5 billion PBMCs per donor.

TCR CDR3 regions were amplified from genomic DNA by multiplex PCR using the deep immunoSEQ assay. Genomic DNA extracted from each cell subset was distributed evenly over all wells of several immunoSEQ 96-well plates, and each plate served as one replicate. For sorted subsets, each replicate PCR was loaded with 150 to 250 ng genomic DNA, equivalent to 32,000 or so T cell genomes. Purified libraries were measured with a Qubit 3.0 fluorometer, size-checked on a Bioanalyzer 2100, and measured again with the KAPA Library Quantification kit. Every immunoSEQ 96-well plate was sequenced on a separate single-read 150-cycle Illumina NextSeq 550 flow cell. The original pipeline was this. Because the immunoSEQ output included only junctional sequences and no quality scores, the filtering could not be the same as the filtering used for full-length reads. To assign V/J genes and CDR3, sequences were annotated using PyIR, a Python wrapper for IgBLAST v1.9, with IMGT germline references. Reads were removed for weak V/J assignments (E-value above 1e-6), missing CDR3, stop codons, out-of-frame junctions, or ambiguous translated residues. V3J clonotypes were defined as sequences sharing an identical inferred V gene, J gene, and CDR3 amino acid sequence. The percentage overlap between two repertoires was calculated by dividing the number of shared unique clonotypes by the size of the smaller repertoire. Richness of each repertoire was evaluated using RTK rarefaction, the Chao1 estimator, and Recon v2.1 estimates of unobserved clonotypes. OLGA was used to compute generation probabilities for all TCRbeta clonotypes that the gDNA method yielded from four donors. As stored in TCRdb, this immuneACCESS dataset retains in-frame rearrangements with V and J assigned. A fraction of the clones does not appear; measured against another copy, unresolved V genes explain less than half of the discrepancy, and the remainder lacks a known reason. V and J calls and clone size are those listed in that table; D and trimming were worked out from the DNA. The sample table contains under 2,500,000 clones; only one count was recorded for around 95% of them. The ten top clones hold over 0.1% of the sample.

CDR1 and CDR2 were assigned from the germline V gene as SGHDT and YYEEEE. The CDR3 runs 16 amino acids, cysteine and phenylalanine included. Only the CDR3 portion is preserved as DNA: 48 bases, with reading frame beginning at the first base. For this chain, trimming is 0 bases at the V end and 7 bases at the J end, and the number of junction bases without a gene match is 6. Study-level results and caveats: Incomplete sequencing was indicated by rarefaction of sorted-subset datasets, despite the large sequencing depth. Sampling was limited to blood, and TCR repertoires in tissue likely differ from TCR repertoires in blood. Compared with non-shared clonotypes, clonotypes shared by all four sorted-subset donors had higher generation probabilities. Based on pairwise subsampling, the degree of clonotype sharing among donors was expected to be affected by sequencing depth. Because the study included only a small number of donors, the genetic and exposure-history diversity represented was limited. Estimated clonotype richness was generally larger for naive than for memory subsets. Sharing across a few donors was observed for about 5% of naive CD4, over 3% of naive CD8, 2.3% of memory CD4, and roughly 0.4% of memory CD8 clonotypes.

The chain links TRBV5-6 with TRBJ2-1; TRBD1 lines up with 11 middle nucleotides. Sequencing was performed on naive CD4+ T cells sorted from blood. Reading the label with the study, this specimen's cell subset or site is: CD45RA+ positively selected. This clonotype originated in a man aged 18 to 29 in good health. The encoded CDR3 is CASSLGTGQGENEQFF. The DNA is as follows: TGTGCCAGCAGCTTGGGGACGGGACAGGGGGAGAATGAGCAGTTCTTC.